The 20 T cell receptor beta chains presented below share a single source sample, sequenced in a study of identical twins. From the 5' RACE reads, TCRdb called clonotypes with MiXCR, one entry per CDR3 protein. The repertoire includes about 1.7 million distinct CDR3 sequences, around 33% of them detected once, and 0.25% to 0.3% sits in the top ten. Sequencing was performed on cord blood. These receptors all stem from a newborn girl in good health.

This clonotype was seen once. V is TRBV15 and J is TRBJ2-1, with 8 bases that match TRBD2. The CDR3 length is 16 residues. The V gene end was trimmed by 7 bases and the J gene end by 9 bases; junction bases not matched to a gene: 17. The germline CDR1 and CDR2 sequences are LNHNV and YYDKDF (reference sequence). The CDR3 here is CATIKWPKGTRGEQFF. CDR3 sequence (DNA): TGTGCCACCATCAAGTGGCCCAAAGGGACTAGGGGTGAGCAGTTCTTC. Full variable domain (rest looked up from reference TRBV15 and TRBJ2-1): DAMVIQNPRYQVTQFGKPVTLSCSQTLNHNVMYWYQQKSSQAPKLLFHYYDKDFNNEADTPDNFQSRRPNTSFCFLDIRSPGLGDTAMYLCATIKWPKGTRGEQFFGPGTRLTVL.

V usage is TRBV2 and J usage is TRBJ2-5, with TRBD2 identical over 8 bases. The CDR3 has 14 amino acids. Germline values: CDR1 SNHLY, CDR2 FYNNEI. J was trimmed by 5 bases and V by 8 bases; bases with no gene match: 10. In DNA form, the CDR3 reads TGTGCCAGCGAGGTCGGGGGGGCGGGGGAGACCCAGTACTTC. Residues: CASEVGGAGETQYF.

This rearrangement joins TRBV20-1 to TRBJ2-7; D is possibly TRBD1 (5 bases). The J call could be wrong; TRBJ2-5 is a better fit for the DNA end. The length of the CDR3 is 14 residues. From germline, CDR1 is DFQATT and CDR2 SNEGSKA (reference sequence). Here the CDR3 DNA reads TGCAGTGCTAGAGATCTGGGTCAGGGAGAGACCCAGTACTTC. It codes for CSARDLGQGETQYF.

V and J are TRBV12-3 or TRBV12-4 and TRBJ2-7; unclear D gene. The CDR3 is 14 amino acids. V was trimmed by 6 bases and J by 7 bases, leaving 19 bases between them. CDR3 residues: CASRNRGTAGEQYF. CDR3 nucleotides: TGTGCCAGCAGAAATCGTGGAACTGCTGGGGAGCAGTACTTC.

The rearrangement uses TRBV24-1 and TRBJ2-3, with a possible D match to TRBD1 (6 bases). Between the trimmed V and J ends, which lost 5 bases and 8 bases, there was a span of 10 bases. The CDR3 has 12 residues. In germline, CDR1 is KGHDR, CDR2 SFDVKD. The CDR3 nucleotides are TGTGCCACCAGTGTCCAAGGGGGTACGCAGTATTTT. Translated: CATSVQGGTQYF.

This clonotype was observed a few times. CDR3 coding DNA: TGTGCCAGCAGTGAATTGAGGGTACAGCCCCAGCATTTT. Its protein is CASSELRVQPQHF. This chain uses TRBV2 with TRBJ1-5; D remains unclear. CDR3 size: 13 residues. Germline assignment: CDR1 SNHLY and CDR2 FYNNEI. V shed 2 bases and J shed 7 bases, with 9 bases lying between them.

The chain uses TRBV12-3 or TRBV12-4 and TRBJ2-5, with D uncertain. The CDR3 sequence is 14 residues long. Trimming removed 2 bases at V and 4 bases at J, with 11 bases between. CDR3 region: CASSLSMYLETQYF. The CDR3 coding sequence is TGTGCCAGCAGTTTATCTATGTACCTAGAGACCCAGTACTTC.

This clonotype was found once. V usage is TRBV3-1 and J usage is TRBJ1-2; no reliable D call. The V and J ends lost 0 bases and 4 bases respectively, with 12 bases between them. From germline, CDR1 is LGHDT and CDR2 YNNKEL (reference sequence). The CDR3 consists of 15 residues. CDR3 amino acids: CASSQDTGSFYGYTF. The CDR3 bases are TGTGCCAGCAGCCAAGATACCGGCAGCTTCTATGGCTACACCTTC.

This clonotype was found once. The CDR3 end shows no conserved phenylalanine or tryptophan, and so a read error is likely. The DNA is omitted, as the CDR3 cannot be located on it reliably, and the CDR3 follows TCRdb's listing. CDR3 sequence: CSVGGAAGYTFGS. The V and J genes are TRBV29-1 and TRBJ2-5; whether TRBD1, the table's D call, matches the DNA was not checked. Germline V lookup: CDR1 SQVTM, CDR2 ANQGSEA. The CDR3 extends over 13 residues, inclusive of both ends.

The chain combines TRBV20-1 with TRBJ2-7; TRBD2 matches at 9 bases. The V gene end was trimmed by 5 bases and the J gene end by 6 bases; junction bases not matched to a gene: 5. CDR3 length: 12 residues. Germline CDR1 and CDR2: DFQATT and SNEGSKA (reference sequence). As DNA, the CDR3 is TGCAGTGCTTCCGGGACTAGCTCCGAGCAGTACTTC. This sequence encodes CSASGTSSEQYF.

V and J are TRBV5-1 and TRBJ2-6; D is undetermined. Germline loops: CDR1 SGHRS, CDR2 YFSETQ. The length of the CDR3 is 16 residues. Trimming removed 4 bases at V and 0 bases at J, with 11 bases between. This CDR3 is CASSLKTSSGANVLTF. The CDR3 DNA reads as TGCGCCAGCAGCCTAAAAACCTCCTCTGGGGCCAACGTCCTGACTTTC.

This clonotype turned up a few times. The rearrangement joins TRBV7-9 to TRBJ2-5, with D possibly called TRBD1 or TRBD2 (7 bases each). The V and J ends lost 2 bases and 11 bases respectively, with 15 bases between them. Germline loops: CDR1 SEHNR, CDR2 FQNEAQ (reference sequence). This CDR3 contains 13 residues. CDR3 in DNA: TGTGCCAGCAGCTTACCACAGGGGCGGGAGCAGTACTTC. Translating it yields CASSLPQGREQYF. The whole variable domain, filled in from reference TRBV7-9 and TRBJ2-5, reads DTGVSQNPRHKITKRGQNVTFRCDPISEHNRLYWYRQTLGQGPEFLTYFQNEAQLEKSRLLSDRFSAERPKGSFSTLEIQRTEQGDSAMYLCASSLPQGREQYFGPGTRLLVL.

A single count supports this clonotype. V usage is TRBV12-3 or TRBV12-4 and J usage is TRBJ2-7; 12 nucleotides agree with TRBD2. V trimming: 6 bases; J trimming: 3 bases; junction bases outside the gene matches: 9. The CDR3 totals 16 residues. CDR3: CASSRGLAGFGYEQYF. DNA for the CDR3: TGTGCCAGCAGCCGCGGACTAGCGGGGTTCGGCTACGAGCAGTACTTC.

The rearrangement joins TRBV27 to TRBJ2-3, with 9 bases matching TRBD1. V lost 4 bases, J lost 6 bases, and 8 bases stayed unmatched. Germline V gene data show CDR1 as MNHEY and CDR2 as SMNVEV (reference sequence). The CDR3 extends over 15 amino acids. DNA of the CDR3: TGTGCCAGCAGTTCGGACAGGGGCATGGCGGATACGCAGTATTTT. It encodes CASSSDRGMADTQYF.

CDR3: CSVDPSAGGELFF. CDR3 DNA sequence: TGCAGCGTTGATCCCTCCGCCGGCGGTGAGCTTTTCTTT. This chain uses TRBV29-1 with TRBJ1-1; D is unclear. CDR3 length equals 13 residues. Germline lookup yields CDR1 SQVTM and CDR2 ANQGSEA. Between the trimmed V and J ends, which lost 3 bases and 13 bases, there was a span of 21 bases.

Many counts were recorded for this clonotype. The chain is built from TRBV28 and TRBJ2-3, with D maybe TRBD1 (5 bases). Germline V gives CDR1 MDHEN, CDR2 SYDVKM. The CDR3 contains 16 residues. V lost 0 bases and J lost 2, with 12 bases in between. CDR3 sequence (DNA): TGTGCCAGCAGTTTATGGGACACCGGTCCCACAGATACGCAGTATTTT. Protein product: CASSLWDTGPTDTQYF.

Concerning this clonotype itself: This clone may be a read error of a much larger clone one base away. The chain couples TRBV4-2 to TRBJ1-2; D ambiguous. Looked up from germline, CDR1 is LGHNA and CDR2 is YNFKEQ. The CDR3 extends over 12 amino acids. CDR3 region: CACSQDRYGYTF. CDR3 sequence (DNA): TGTGCCTGCAGCCAAGATCGTTATGGCTACACCTTC.

V gene TRBV9 combines with J gene TRBJ2-7; D gene ambiguous. Germline loops: CDR1 SGDLS, CDR2 YYNGEE. V was clipped by 0 bases and J by 7 bases, with 20 bases between them. This CDR3 has 16 residues. The CDR3 bases are TGTGCCAGCAGCGTAGAAATTAGTTCTACCTACAATGAGCAGTACTTC. This gives the protein CASSVEISSTYNEQYF.

The chain uses TRBV13 and TRBJ2-3; 9 nucleotides line up with TRBD2. The CDR3 is made up of 17 amino acids. The germline CDR1 and CDR2 sequences are PRHDT and FYEKMQ (reference sequence). V lost 5 bases and J lost 8; bases outside the gene matches: 17. DNA of the CDR3: TGTGCCAGCAGCGTTCGCCCTGGACTAGCGAATCCCCTTACGCAGTATTTT. It codes for CASSVRPGLANPLTQYF.

This clonotype has just a few counts. V and J are TRBV29-1 and TRBJ1-1; D is unclear. From germline, CDR1 is SQVTM and CDR2 ANQGSEA. Trimming left V 6 bases short and J 0 bases short, with 11 bases between. CDR3 length: 13 residues. The CDR3 spells CSVATVMNTEAFF. CDR3 nucleotides: TGCAGCGTAGCTACAGTAATGAACACTGAAGCTTTCTTT.